A single sample gave rise to the 14 T cell receptor beta chains below, sequenced in a study of identical twins. TCRdb independently ran MiXCR on the 5' RACE reads; one entry per CDR3 protein. Here the sample spans about 660,000 distinct CDR3 sequences, 8.5% to 9.5% being singletons. These same data were also listed under a study on yellow fever vaccine responses in identical twins.

The sample consisted of PBMCs. The source of these receptors is a woman younger than 35 in good health.

The chain uses TRBV28 and TRBJ2-5; 15 nucleotides line up with TRBD2. The CDR3 is 17 amino acids. Trimming took 6 bases from V and 6 from J; bases not matched to a gene: 11. The germline V gene has CDR1 MDHEN and CDR2 SYDVKM. The CDR3 region has the DNA TGTGCCAGCAGGGCCCGATGGACTAGCGGGGGGGTTAAGACCCAGTACTTC. The encoded protein is CASRARWTSGGVKTQYF.

This clonotype was counted between two and nine times. The chain joins TRBV27 to TRBJ1-5, with D uncertain. This CDR3 is 15 amino acids long. With 6 bases removed from V and 0 bases from J, the gap between germline ends came to 12 bases. The germline V gene has CDR1 MNHEY and CDR2 SMNVEV (reference sequence). The CDR3 sequence: CASRHRGHSNQPQHF. The CDR3 DNA reads TGTGCCAGCAGACATCGAGGGCATAGCAATCAGCCCCAGCATTTT.

This clonotype has just a few counts. The chain joins TRBV27 to TRBJ1-6; possible D gene TRBD1, 5 bases. The CDR3 is made up of 15 amino acids. Germline CDR1 and CDR2: MNHEY and SMNVEV (reference sequence). The germline V and J ends were trimmed by 4 bases and 2 bases, with 9 bases remaining between them. This chain's CDR3 is CASSSIRAYNSPLHF. The CDR3 bases are TGTGCCAGCAGTTCCATCAGGGCCTATAATTCACCCCTCCACTTT.

This clonotype was seen only a few times. J is TRBJ1-2 and V is TRBV7-9; TRBD1 matches at 9 bases. The CDR3 is made up of 15 amino acids. The ends lost 1 base at V and 4 bases at J; junction bases unmatched: 4. Germline CDR1 SEHNR, CDR2 FQNEAQ (reference sequence). DNA for the CDR3: TGTGCCAGCAGCTTAGGGACAGGGGCTGCCTATGGCTACACCTTC. Amino acids: CASSLGTGAAYGYTF.

This clonotype was observed many times. V is TRBV4-3 and J is TRBJ2-5; TRBD1 might be the D (6 bases). The V end was cut by 0 bases, the J end by 2 bases, with 10 bases between. The CDR3 has 15 residues. CDR1 and CDR2 from the germline V gene are LGHNA and YSLEER. The CDR3 protein is CASSQEDSHQETQYF. CDR3 DNA: TGCGCCAGCAGCCAAGAGGACAGCCATCAAGAGACCCAGTACTTC.

There are a few counts of this clonotype. This chain uses TRBV11-2 with TRBJ2-3; 8 nucleotides match TRBD2. In germline, CDR1 is SGHAT, CDR2 FQNNGV. Losses at the gene ends were 5 bases for V and 1 base for J; bases not matched to a gene: 5. CDR3 length: 15 amino acids. Here the CDR3 reads CASSRAGEGTDTQYF. In nucleotides, the CDR3 is TGTGCCAGCAGCAGAGCGGGGGAGGGCACAGATACGCAGTATTTT.

This clonotype was recorded many times. V usage is TRBV11-2 and J usage is TRBJ2-3; 10 bases are shared with TRBD1. This CDR3 region has 18 residues. The trim removed 5 bases at V and 1 base at J, leaving 12 bases unmatched. Germline V gene lookup returns CDR1 SGHAT and CDR2 FQNNGV. The CDR3 nucleotides are TGTGCCAGCAGCCCGACAGGGGGCCGCCCATTGGGCACAGATACGCAGTATTTT. Protein: CASSPTGGRPLGTDTQYF.

The J gene is TRBJ2-3, the V gene TRBV5-1; D is possibly TRBD1 (5 bases). CDR1 is SGHRS, CDR2 YFSETQ, per germline. V was shortened by 0 bases and J by 5 bases, with 13 bases between the two germline ends. The CDR3 extends over 15 amino acids. The CDR3 nucleotides are TGCGCCAGCAGCTTGGTAGAAGGGGTGGTAGATACGCAGTATTTT. Protein product: CASSLVEGVVDTQYF.

This clonotype was seen more than once but under ten times. V and J are TRBV18 and TRBJ2-2; either TRBD1 or TRBD2 may fit D (5 bases each). CDR3 size: 14 residues. Trimming removed 1 base at V and 6 bases at J, with 9 bases between. Germline CDR1 reads KGHSH; CDR2 reads LQKENI. The CDR3 bases are TGTGCCAGCTCACCACGTCCGGGGCCCGGGGAGCTGTTTTTT. This sequence encodes CASSPRPGPGELFF.

CDR3 DNA: TGTGCCTGGACCGGACCGAACACCGGGGAGCTGTTTTTT. Its translation is CAWTGPNTGELFF. This chain connects TRBV30 to TRBJ2-2; D is undetermined. CDR3 length: 13 amino acids. Trimming shortened V by 4 bases and J by 0 bases, and 6 bases separated the two germline ends. Germline V CDR1 and CDR2: GTSNPN, SVGIG (reference sequence).

The V gene is TRBV4-1, the J gene TRBJ2-3; the match to TRBD2 covers 11 bases. Germline V gives CDR1 MGHRA, CDR2 YSYEKL. The J segment lost 2 bases and the V segment lost 0 bases, leaving 1 base of the junction unmatched. CDR3 size: 16 residues. CDR3 bases: TGCGCCAGCAGCCAAGAGACTAGCGGGGTCACAGATACGCAGTATTTT. Translation gives CASSQETSGVTDTQYF.

The chain combines TRBV29-1 with TRBJ2-2, with 8 bases that match TRBD1. Trimming cost V 6 bases and J 5 bases; bases outside gene matches: 5. CDR1 and CDR2 from the germline V gene are SQVTM and ANQGSEA. The CDR3 is 13 amino acids. CDR3 amino acids: CSVVTGGTGELFF. CDR3 nucleotides: TGCAGCGTGGTCACAGGGGGGACCGGGGAGCTGTTTTTT.

This clonotype showed up many times. V and J are TRBV29-1 and TRBJ2-5; TRBD2 matches at 9 bases. Per germline, CDR1 SQVTM and CDR2 ANQGSEA. Losses at the gene ends were 7 bases for V and 1 base for J; bases not matched to a gene: 7. CDR3 length: 14 residues. The CDR3 here is CSAISGSSQETQYF. For the CDR3, the DNA is TGCAGCGCCATTAGCGGGAGCTCCCAAGAGACCCAGTACTTC.

This clonotype was observed many times. The chain links TRBV5-1 to TRBJ2-7; 9 positions match TRBD2. J was trimmed by 5 bases and V by 0 bases; bases with no gene match: 3. The CDR3 has 14 residues. CDR1 and CDR2 from the germline V gene are SGHRS and YFSETQ. The chain's CDR3 is CASSLELAGHEQYF. CDR3 bases: TGCGCCAGCAGCTTGGAACTAGCGGGCCACGAGCAGTACTTC.